A selection of T cell receptor beta chains follows, all from one sample in a study of neoadjuvant anti-PD-1 for oral cavity cancer. Assay: immunoSEQ multiplex PCR; the TCRdb copy retains only in-frame clones and omits some. There are around 70,000 clones in the sample; 85% occur only once, and nearly 3.5% lies in the top ten. The sequencing used PBMCs, collected after nivolumab (anti-PD-1) treatment. All receptors come from a person aged 35-79 years with oral cavity squamous cell carcinoma. The CDR3 runs from the conserved cysteine through the conserved F or W. Fields, in order: V gene, J gene, D gene, clone size, CDR3 protein, CDR3 DNA. D genes are given only for firm matches. Rows may omit the clone size; those that give it use once, few, many or a size class.

V: TRBV6-1
J: TRBJ1-2
D: TRBD1
size: .
CDR3: CASSDVPDRFYGYTF
DNA: TGTGCCAGCAGTGACGTACCGGACAGGTTCTATGGCTACACCTTC

V: TRBV9
J: TRBJ2-7
D: .
size: .
CDR3: CASSPGLERATYEQYF
DNA: TGTGCCAGCAGCCCGGGACTGGAGCGGGCTACCTACGAGCAGTACTTC

V: TRBV27
J: TRBJ2-3
D: .
size: .
CDR3: CASSSPGGTDTQYF
DNA: TGTGCCAGCAGTTCTCCGGGTGGCACAGATACGCAGTATTTT

V: TRBV4-2
J: TRBJ1-1
D: .
size: .
CDR3: CASSQEGGQAFF
DNA: TGTGCCAGCAGCCAAGAAGGCGGGCAGGCTTTCTTT

V: TRBV6-5
J: TRBJ2-1
D: TRBD2
size: .
CDR3: CASSLAGLFNEQFF
DNA: TGTGCCAGCAGTTTAGCGGGATTGTTCAATGAGCAGTTCTTC

V: TRBV5-1
J: TRBJ2-5
D: TRBD1
size: .
CDR3: CASSPHLTGQETQYF
DNA: TGCGCCAGCAGCCCCCACTTGACAGGGCAAGAGACCCAGTACTTC

V: TRBV27
J: TRBJ1-2
D: TRBD1
size: .
CDR3: CASSFTGAGRDYGYTF
DNA: TGTGCCAGCAGTTTTACAGGGGCAGGGAGGGACTATGGCTACACCTTC

V: TRBV4-2
J: TRBJ1-2
D: .
size: .
CDR3: CASSQGVVGAFGYTF
DNA: TGTGCCAGCAGCCAAGGAGTGGTGGGGGCCTTTGGCTACACCTTC

V: TRBV10-3
J: TRBJ2-2
D: .
size: .
CDR3: CAISESWGDSSNTGELFF
DNA: TGTGCCATCAGTGAGTCGTGGGGGGACAGCTCGAACACCGGGGAGCTGTTTTTT

V: TRBV6-5
J: TRBJ2-3
D: TRBD2
size: .
CDR3: CASSSSAGADTQYF
DNA: TGTGCCAGCAGCTCCTCCGCGGGAGCAGATACGCAGTATTTT

V: TRBV4-2
J: TRBJ2-2
D: .
size: .
CDR3: CASSHITGELFF
DNA: TGTGCCAGCAGCCATATCACCGGGGAGCTGTTTTTT

V: TRBV6-1
J: TRBJ1-2
D: .
size: .
CDR3: CASSESTVRSYYGYTF
DNA: TGTGCCAGCAGTGAATCCACAGTACGATCCTACTATGGCTACACCTTC

V: TRBV11-3
J: TRBJ2-2
D: .
size: few
CDR3: CASSRESRAGELFF
DNA: TGTGCCAGCAGCAGGGAGTCGAGGGCCGGGGAGCTGTTTTTT

V: TRBV4-1
J: TRBJ2-7
D: TRBD2
size: .
CDR3: CASSLSTSASYEQYF
DNA: TGCGCCAGCAGCCTGTCGACTAGCGCCTCCTACGAGCAGTACTTC

V: TRBV5-6
J: TRBJ1-2
D: .
size: .
CDR3: CASSFGANYGYTF
DNA: TGTGCCAGCAGCTTTGGGGCTAACTATGGCTACACCTTC

V: TRBV5-1
J: TRBJ2-1
D: .
size: .
CDR3: CASSLVQGGYNEQFF
DNA: TGCGCCAGCAGCTTGGTCCAGGGGGGATACAATGAGCAGTTCTTC

V: TRBV25-1
J: TRBJ2-5
D: TRBD1
size: .
CDR3: CASTSQGLETQYF
DNA: TGTGCCAGCACCTCACAGGGGCTAGAGACCCAGTACTTC

V: TRBV7-8
J: TRBJ2-3
D: TRBD2
size: .
CDR3: CASRRTSATDTQYF
DNA: TGTGCCAGCAGGAGGACTAGCGCTACAGATACGCAGTATTTT

V: TRBV6-1
J: TRBJ1-2
D: .
size: .
CDR3: CASSSTGRDYDGYTF
DNA: TGTGCCAGCAGTTCTACAGGGAGAGATTATGATGGCTACACCTTC

V: TRBV10-2
J: TRBJ2-3
D: .
size: .
CDR3: CASMAPRGTDTQYF
DNA: TGCGCCAGCATGGCCCCCCGGGGTACAGATACGCAGTATTTT

V: TRBV7-3
J: TRBJ1-2
D: TRBD1
size: .
CDR3: CASSSTGAQGYTF
DNA: TGTGCCAGCAGCTCCACAGGGGCCCAGGGCTACACCTTC

V: TRBV5-4
J: TRBJ1-1
D: .
size: .
CDR3: CASSDQVPNTEAFF
DNA: TGTGCCAGCAGCGACCAGGTCCCGAACACTGAAGCTTTCTTT

V: TRBV5-1
J: TRBJ2-7
D: TRBD2
size: .
CDR3: CASSFSGDYEQYF
DNA: TGCGCCAGCAGCTTCAGCGGGGACTACGAGCAGTACTTC

V: TRBV9
J: TRBJ2-1
D: .
size: .
CDR3: CASSVEGHGYNEQFF
DNA: TGTGCCAGCAGCGTAGAAGGCCACGGCTACAATGAGCAGTTCTTC

V: TRBV11-2
J: TRBJ2-2
D: .
size: once
CDR3: CASIGQIPGELFF
DNA: TGTGCCAGCATCGGGCAGATCCCCGGGGAGCTGTTTTTT

V: TRBV6-6
J: TRBJ1-1
D: .
size: .
CDR3: CASSPGNNMNTEAFF
DNA: TGTGCCAGCAGTCCGGGGAATAACATGAACACTGAAGCTTTCTTT

V: TRBV5-1
J: TRBJ1-1
D: .
size: .
CDR3: CASSLGSGTEAFF
DNA: TGCGCCAGCAGCTTGGGGTCAGGCACTGAAGCTTTCTTT

V: TRBV5-1
J: TRBJ2-1
D: TRBD2
size: .
CDR3: CASSPTVGGRGNEQFF
DNA: TGCGCCAGCAGTCCAACCGTGGGCGGGAGAGGGAATGAGCAGTTCTTC

V: TRBV6-5
J: TRBJ2-7
D: .
size: few
CDR3: CASSYQGKGYEQYF
DNA: TGTGCCAGCAGTTATCAGGGCAAAGGCTACGAGCAGTACTTC

V: TRBV7-9
J: TRBJ2-5
D: .
size: once
CDR3: CASSWGTAERQETQYF
DNA: TGTGCCAGCAGCTGGGGCACAGCGGAGCGCCAAGAGACCCAGTACTTC

V: TRBV5-1
J: TRBJ2-1
D: .
size: .
CDR3: CASSPRASYNEQFF
DNA: TGCGCCAGCAGCCCGCGCGCCTCCTACAATGAGCAGTTCTTC

V: TRBV27
J: TRBJ1-2
D: .
size: .
CDR3: CASSPLREIYGYTF
DNA: TGTGCCAGCAGTCCGCTCAGGGAAATCTATGGCTACACCTTC

V: TRBV14
J: TRBJ2-2
D: .
size: .
CDR3: CASRWQGTGELFF
DNA: TGTGCCAGCAGGTGGCAGGGGACCGGGGAGCTGTTTTTT

V: TRBV5-6
J: TRBJ1-2
D: TRBD1
size: .
CDR3: CASSLAPGQVSYGYTF
DNA: TGTGCCAGCAGCTTGGCCCCGGGACAGGTCTCTTATGGCTACACCTTC

V: TRBV27
J: TRBJ1-1
D: .
size: .
CDR3: CASSFRGGEAFF
DNA: TGTGCCAGCAGTTTTCGGGGGGGTGAAGCTTTCTTT

V: TRBV7-9
J: TRBJ2-7
D: .
size: .
CDR3: CASSLRPQGGEQYF
DNA: TGTGCCAGCAGCTTAAGGCCCCAGGGCGGGGAGCAGTACTTC

V: TRBV9
J: TRBJ2-2
D: .
size: .
CDR3: CASSVGYRTGNTGELFF
DNA: TGTGCCAGCAGCGTAGGGTACAGGACGGGGAACACCGGGGAGCTGTTTTTT

V: TRBV11-2
J: TRBJ2-7
D: .
size: .
CDR3: CASRGGRTVYEQYF
DNA: TGTGCCAGCAGAGGCGGACGGACAGTATACGAGCAGTACTTC

V: TRBV5-1
J: TRBJ2-6
D: .
size: .
CDR3: CASSFDASSGANVLTF
DNA: TGCGCCAGCAGCTTTGACGCGAGCTCTGGGGCCAACGTCCTGACTTTC

V: TRBV6-5
J: TRBJ2-2
D: .
size: .
CDR3: CASSYRDGELFF
DNA: TGTGCCAGCAGTTATAGGGACGGGGAGCTGTTTTTT

V: TRBV19
J: TRBJ1-1
D: .
size: .
CDR3: CASSTQGNTEAFF
DNA: TGTGCCAGTAGTACCCAGGGCAACACTGAAGCTTTCTTT

V: TRBV10-1
J: TRBJ2-3
D: .
size: .
CDR3: CASSESSGRDTQYF
DNA: TGCGCCAGCAGTGAGTCGAGCGGAAGAGATACGCAGTATTTT

V: TRBV5-4
J: TRBJ2-3
D: .
size: .
CDR3: CASSLDPPWTDTQYF
DNA: TGTGCCAGCAGCTTGGACCCCCCTTGGACAGATACGCAGTATTTT

V: TRBV27
J: TRBJ2-5
D: TRBD2
size: .
CDR3: CASSLGLAGVETQYF
DNA: TGTGCCAGCAGTCTAGGACTAGCGGGAGTTGAGACCCAGTACTTC

V: TRBV19
J: TRBJ2-3
D: TRBD2
size: .
CDR3: CASSIGTNTDTQYF
DNA: TGTGCCAGTAGTATCGGGACTAACACAGATACGCAGTATTTT

V: TRBV4-1
J: TRBJ2-7
D: .
size: .
CDR3: CASSQEGDRPVYEQYF
DNA: TGCGCCAGCAGCCAAGAGGGAGATAGGCCAGTCTACGAGCAGTACTTC

V: TRBV7-2
J: TRBJ1-1
D: .
size: .
CDR3: CASSTWGAGTEAFF
DNA: TGTGCCAGCAGCACCTGGGGGGCCGGGACTGAAGCTTTCTTT

V: TRBV11-2
J: TRBJ2-1
D: TRBD2
size: few
CDR3: CASSLDAGDYNEQFF
DNA: TGTGCCAGCAGCTTAGATGCGGGGGACTACAATGAGCAGTTCTTC

V: TRBV7-2
J: TRBJ2-7
D: .
size: .
CDR3: CASSLNWGAYEQYF
DNA: TGTGCCAGCAGCCTCAATTGGGGGGCGTACGAGCAGTACTTC

V: TRBV29-1
J: TRBJ2-7
D: TRBD2
size: .
CDR3: CSVGEGRKDYEQYF
DNA: TGCAGCGTCGGGGAGGGGAGGAAGGACTACGAGCAGTACTTC

V: TRBV30
J: TRBJ2-3
D: .
size: once
CDR3: CAWSVPQRETDTQYF
DNA: TGTGCCTGGAGTGTACCTCAAAGGGAGACAGATACGCAGTATTTT

V: TRBV19
J: TRBJ1-1
D: .
size: .
CDR3: CASSTPVNTEAFF
DNA: TGTGCCAGTAGTACTCCGGTGAACACTGAAGCTTTCTTT

V: TRBV11-2
J: TRBJ2-7
D: TRBD2
size: .
CDR3: CASSIPAGAGYEQYF
DNA: TGTGCCAGCAGCATACCAGCGGGAGCGGGATACGAGCAGTACTTC

V: TRBV5-1
J: TRBJ2-5
D: .
size: .
CDR3: CASSLTYPGTLGETQYF
DNA: TGCGCCAGCAGCTTGACATATCCCGGGACTTTGGGAGAGACCCAGTACTTC

V: TRBV7-2
J: TRBJ2-1
D: .
size: .
CDR3: CASSLGHSYNEQFF
DNA: TGTGCCAGCAGCTTAGGACACTCCTACAATGAGCAGTTCTTC

V: TRBV30
J: TRBJ2-5
D: .
size: .
CDR3: CAWSGPETQYF
DNA: TGTGCCTGGTCGGGCCCCGAGACCCAGTACTTC